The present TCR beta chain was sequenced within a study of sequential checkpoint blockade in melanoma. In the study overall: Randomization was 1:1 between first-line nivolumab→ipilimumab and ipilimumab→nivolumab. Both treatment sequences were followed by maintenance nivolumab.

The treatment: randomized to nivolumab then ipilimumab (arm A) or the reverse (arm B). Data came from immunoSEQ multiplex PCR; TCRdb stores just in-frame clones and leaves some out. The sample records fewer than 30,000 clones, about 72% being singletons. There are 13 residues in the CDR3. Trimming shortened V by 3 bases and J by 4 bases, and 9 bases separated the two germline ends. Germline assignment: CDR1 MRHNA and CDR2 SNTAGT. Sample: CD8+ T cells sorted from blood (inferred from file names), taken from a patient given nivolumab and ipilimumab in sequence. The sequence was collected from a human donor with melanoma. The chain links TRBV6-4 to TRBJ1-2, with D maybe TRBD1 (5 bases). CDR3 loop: CASSETVLYGYTF. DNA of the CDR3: TGTGCCAGCAGTGAGACAGTCCTCTATGGCTACACCTTC.